The clone carrying this T cell receptor beta chain was counted a few times. The data belong to a study of PD-1 blockade in classical Hodgkin lymphoma. Some clones are missing from TCRdb's copy, which holds only in-frame ones; the method was immunoSEQ multiplex PCR. The sample lists 13,000 to 15,000 clones; roughly 85% were seen once. CDR1 is LGHNA, CDR2 YSLEER, per germline. V lost 4 bases to trimming and J lost 8 bases, with 12 bases between them. The CDR3 runs to 13 residues. With no exception, relapse followed autologous stem cell transplantation in all patients, and brentuximab vedotin exposure varied.

This sequence originates from a human donor with classical Hodgkin lymphoma. Specimen: peripheral blood mononuclear cells (PBMCs), collected at baseline. The chain is built from TRBV4-3 and TRBJ1-5; D not resolved. The CDR3 nucleotides are TGCGCCAGCAGCCGTACCGGCCGAGAGCCCCAGCATTTT. The encoded protein is CASSRTGREPQHF.